This TCR beta chain comes out of a study of post-analysis software for immune sequencing data. Background on the study: Patients had relapsing-remitting, secondary progressive or progressive-relapsing multiple sclerosis; some lacked subtype. The study, taken as a whole, reports: Patients used about five TRBV segments, including TRBV5-6, TRBV5-1 and TRBV20-1, more often than controls. Relative to controls, patients with multiple sclerosis showed significantly lower normalized Chao1 diversity.

This clonotype has only a few counts. No antigen is known for it. V gave up 5 bases and J gave up 6 bases, with 11 bases separating them. Germline loops: CDR1 MNHEY, CDR2 SMNVEV (reference sequence). The CDR3 consists of 13 residues. Libraries were made from TCR beta cDNA, and they carried unique molecular identifiers. TCRdb fed the PCR reads into MiXCR, producing one record per CDR3 protein. Among more than 500,000 distinct CDR3 sequences, less than 40% were seen once, and the ten largest hold 5% to 6%. Sample: blood. This rearrangement joins TRBV27 to TRBJ2-1; D is undetermined. The receptor comes from a girl aged 2-17 years with multiple sclerosis. For the CDR3, the DNA is TGTGCCAGCAGTCGTGGACCGTTCAATGAGCAGTTCTTC. This codes for CASSRGPFNEQFF.